This is a list of T cell receptor beta chains from one sample in a study of OX40 agonist ivuxolimab in advanced cancers. Profiled with immunoSEQ multiplex PCR; TCRdb holds only in-frame clones, not every one. The table includes around 99,000 clones, around 93% detected once. Sequencing was performed on CD4+ or CD8+ T cells sorted from blood, taken in a trial of the OX40 agonist ivuxolimab. Receptors were obtained from an adult with an advanced solid tumor such as melanoma, head and neck, liver or kidney cancer. Each CDR3 is given with its conserved first and last residue. D genes are given only for firm matches.

V gene: TRBV6-6
D gene: TRBD1
J gene: TRBJ1-1
CDR3 protein: CASSYPGQEATEAFF

V gene: TRBV11-2
D gene: -
J gene: TRBJ1-5
CDR3 protein: CASSVSGDQPQHF

V gene: TRBV10-3
D gene: TRBD1
J gene: TRBJ1-1
CDR3 protein: CAISAGTGGVNTEAFF

V gene: TRBV4-1
D gene: TRBD1
J gene: TRBJ2-7
CDR3 protein: CASSQAAGGYEQYF

V gene: TRBV5-1
D gene: -
J gene: TRBJ1-2
CDR3 protein: CASSLEPNYGYTF

V gene: TRBV6-1
D gene: -
J gene: TRBJ2-1
CDR3 protein: CAWGEEQFF

V gene: TRBV9
D gene: TRBD1
J gene: TRBJ1-4
CDR3 protein: CASSVGTGAEKLFF

V gene: TRBV2
D gene: TRBD1
J gene: TRBJ1-5
CDR3 protein: CARGTGSNQPQHF

V gene: TRBV18
D gene: -
J gene: TRBJ1-5
CDR3 protein: CASSPNGGRQPQHF

V gene: TRBV15
D gene: -
J gene: TRBJ1-3
CDR3 protein: CATSREKVDGNTIYF

V gene: TRBV7-8
D gene: -
J gene: TRBJ2-1
CDR3 protein: CASSPSYDRDPRSYNEQFF

V gene: TRBV2
D gene: TRBD1
J gene: TRBJ1-2
CDR3 protein: CASSETQGAVGYTF

V gene: TRBV18
D gene: -
J gene: TRBJ1-4
CDR3 protein: CASSPPNSPGEKLFF

V gene: TRBV23-1
D gene: -
J gene: TRBJ2-7
CDR3 protein: CASRGRYDYQQYF

V gene: TRBV15
D gene: -
J gene: TRBJ2-3
CDR3 protein: CATSRDSGVGTDTQYF

V gene: TRBV7-3
D gene: -
J gene: TRBJ2-5
CDR3 protein: CASSLTAGQGQTQYF

V gene: TRBV6-1
D gene: -
J gene: TRBJ2-7
CDR3 protein: CASSWVSYGQYF

V gene: TRBV30
D gene: -
J gene: TRBJ1-1
CDR3 protein: CAWTPGRGNTEAFF

V gene: TRBV5-6
D gene: -
J gene: TRBJ1-5
CDR3 protein: CASSLFARGHQPQHF

V gene: TRBV11-3
D gene: -
J gene: TRBJ2-7
CDR3 protein: CASSLGGKYEQYF

V gene: TRBV2
D gene: TRBD1
J gene: TRBJ2-1
CDR3 protein: CASSLTGIYNEQFF

V gene: TRBV19
D gene: -
J gene: TRBJ2-1
CDR3 protein: CASSITGYSFSYNEQFF

V gene: TRBV11-3
D gene: -
J gene: TRBJ1-1
CDR3 protein: CASSLESELEAFF